This is a list of T cell receptor beta chains from one sample in a study of radiation and T cells in renal cell carcinoma. Sequencing was performed with immunoSEQ multiplex PCR; in TCRdb, only in-frame clones are kept and a portion is missing. The table shows about 120,000 clones, with 75% to 85% occurring only once. The sample was blood, taken from a patient whose treatment included radiotherapy and nephrectomy. These receptor sequences come from a woman aged 55 to 70 with renal cell carcinoma. The CDR3 runs from the conserved cysteine through the conserved F or W. Each record gives: D gene, V gene, J gene, clone size, CDR3 DNA, CDR3 protein. The D gene is left open where the match is weak. Clone sizes are given selectively: once, few, many, or a class where the clone is expanded.

.,TRBV28,TRBJ1-2,.,TGTGCCAGCAGTTTGCCCGAGTATGGCTACACCTTC,CASSLPEYGYTF
.,TRBV27,TRBJ2-1,.,TGTGCCAGCAGTCCGACCGAAACACGAGGTGGCAATGAGCAGTTCTTC,CASSPTETRGGNEQFF
.,TRBV11-2,TRBJ1-1,.,TGTGCCAGCACCCACAATACTGAAGCTTTCTTT,CASTHNTEAFF
.,TRBV4-1,TRBJ2-5,.,TGCGCCAGCAGCCTCCCGGGCCGTCCGGAGACCCAGTACTTC,CASSLPGRPETQYF
TRBD1,TRBV6-5,TRBJ1-6,few,TGTGCCAGCAGTTACTCCGGACAGGGGAATTCACCCCTCCACTTT,CASSYSGQGNSPLHF
.,TRBV25-1,TRBJ2-7,.,TGTGCCAGCACTCCAAGGGAGTATTCCTACGAGCAGTACTTC,CASTPREYSYEQYF
.,TRBV9,TRBJ2-3,.,TGTGCCAGCAGCGTAGGGATAGGCACAGATACGCAGTATTTT,CASSVGIGTDTQYF
.,TRBV6-4,TRBJ2-3,.,TGTGCCAGCAGTGACTCGAGCACTATCCTGGCAGATACGCAGTATTTT,CASSDSSTILADTQYF
TRBD1,TRBV15,TRBJ2-7,.,TGTGCCACCAGCAGGGACAGGGGGCGCTACGAGCAGTACTTC,CATSRDRGRYEQYF
.,TRBV19,TRBJ2-5,.,TGTGCCAGTAGTATAGGCACCCTCCAAGAGACCCAGTACTTC,CASSIGTLQETQYF
.,TRBV6-1,TRBJ1-1,.,TGTGCCAGCAGTGAAGGACGGAACACTGAAGCTTTCTTT,CASSEGRNTEAFF
TRBD1,TRBV27,TRBJ1-4,once,TGTGCCAGCAGTAAACAGGGGGTGGTTGAAAAACTGTTTTTT,CASSKQGVVEKLFF
.,TRBV9,TRBJ2-2,once,TGTGCCAGCAGCGTAGATGAGGGGCGCACCGGGGAGCTGTTTTTT,CASSVDEGRTGELFF
TRBD1,TRBV23-1,TRBJ2-7,.,TGCGCCAGCAGTCATACGTCCTCCGGGACAGGGGAGAACGAGCAGTACTTC,CASSHTSSGTGENEQYF
TRBD1,TRBV28,TRBJ1-6,.,TGTGCCAGTTACCGGGACAGGAATTCACCCCTCCACTTT,CASYRDRNSPLHF
TRBD1,TRBV4-3,TRBJ2-3,.,TGCGCCAGCAGCCAACGCAGCGAACAGGGGGCAGTAGATACGCAGTATTTT,CASSQRSEQGAVDTQYF
.,TRBV29-1,TRBJ2-7,.,TGCAGCGCCGGACAGTACTACGAGCAGTACTTC,CSAGQYYEQYF
.,TRBV19,TRBJ1-2,.,TGTGCCAGTAGCCTTATCCTTACGAACAAGGGAAAGAAAATTAATGGCTACACCTTC,CASSLILTNKGKKINGYTF
TRBD2,TRBV6-1,TRBJ2-6,.,TGTGCCAGCAGTGGAGCGGGAGGGACTGGGGCCAACGTCCTGACTTTC,CASSGAGGTGANVLTF
.,TRBV27,TRBJ1-3,.,TGTGCCAGCAGTGTTAAGCCCCCCATCGGCTCTGGAAACACCATATATTTT,CASSVKPPIGSGNTIYF
.,TRBV7-3,TRBJ2-2,few,TGTGCCAGCAGCTTAACAGGGTTCGGGGAGCTGTTTTTT,CASSLTGFGELFF
TRBD2,TRBV28,TRBJ2-3,.,TGTGCCAGCAGTTTCGGGTTAGCGGGGGATGGAGATACGCAGTATTTT,CASSFGLAGDGDTQYF
TRBD2,TRBV6-5,TRBJ2-1,.,TGTGCCAGCAGTAGACTAGCGGGAGCTGGTGAGCAGTTCTTC,CASSRLAGAGEQFF
.,TRBV7-2,TRBJ1-5,.,TGTGCCAGCAGCTATCTGGGTAAAAATCAGCCCCAGCATTTT,CASSYLGKNQPQHF